Listed below are T cell receptor beta chains from one sample, sequenced in a study of T-cell reconstitution after alpha-beta-depleted transplantation in children. One entry per CDR3 protein, called by TCRdb with MiXCR from the PCR reads. In the table there are about 190,000 distinct CDR3 sequences, about 6.4% of which are singletons. Sequencing used PBMCs from the stem cell graft donor, obtained from the stem cell graft. The source is a human donor who donated a stem cell graft to a child with Wiskott-Aldrich syndrome. CDR3s include the opening cysteine and the closing phenylalanine or tryptophan. The D gene is left open where the match is weak. Not every row has a clone size; where given, it reads once, few, many or a size class.

D gene | clone size | J gene | V gene | CDR3 protein | CDR3 DNA
. | . | TRBJ2-6 | TRBV28 | CASSLSGTSGANVLTF | TGTGCCAGCAGTTTATCTGGGACATCTGGGGCCAACGTCCTGACTTTC
TRBD1 | . | TRBJ2-7 | TRBV20-1 | CSARGNRGLDEQYF | TGCAGTGCTAGAGGTAACAGGGGGCTTGACGAGCAGTACTTC
. | . | TRBJ1-2 | TRBV20-1 | CSAMTAYGYTF | TGCAGTGCTATGACAGCGTATGGCTACACCTTC
. | many | TRBJ1-5 | TRBV2 | CASSAALQPQHF | TGTGCCAGCAGTGCAGCTCTACAGCCCCAGCATTTT
TRBD1 | many | TRBJ2-7 | TRBV12-3/TRBV12-4 | CASTRTGHSYEQYF | TGTGCCAGCACCCGGACAGGCCACTCCTACGAGCAGTACTTC
TRBD1 | . | TRBJ1-1 | TRBV18 | CASSPQGTGMNTEAFF | TGTGCCAGCTCACCACAGGGGACAGGTATGAACACTGAAGCTTTCTTT
TRBD2 | many | TRBJ2-1 | TRBV7-2 | CASSSRGTRNNEQFF | TGTGCCAGCAGCTCGAGGGGGACTAGGAATAATGAGCAGTTCTTC
. | . | TRBJ1-1 | TRBV18 | CASSPELNTEAFF | TGTGCCAGCTCACCCGAGTTGAACACTGAAGCTTTCTTT
TRBD1 | many | TRBJ2-5 | TRBV14 | CASSYIRDRGTQYF | TGTGCCAGCAGCTACATCCGGGACAGGGGGACCCAGTACTTC
TRBD1 | few | TRBJ2-1 | TRBV24-1 | CATSTGDYNEQFF | TGTGCCACCAGTACAGGGGACTACAATGAGCAGTTCTTC
TRBD2 | . | TRBJ2-1 | TRBV7-9 | CASGWGGNEQFF | TGTGCCAGCGGGTGGGGGGGGAATGAGCAGTTCTTC
TRBD2 | many | TRBJ2-1 | TRBV5-5 | CASSLVSSGRAWNEQFF | TGTGCCAGCAGCTTGGTGTCTAGCGGGAGGGCCTGGAATGAGCAGTTCTTC
. | many | TRBJ1-2 | TRBV12-3/TRBV12-4 | CASRTTRYGYTF | TGTGCCAGCAGGACGACGAGATATGGCTACACCTTC
. | few | TRBJ2-1 | TRBV7-9 | CASSSPTGDYNEQFF | TGTGCCAGCAGCTCTCCCACGGGTGATTACAATGAGCAGTTCTTC
. | few | TRBJ1-2 | TRBV29-1 | CSADTYGYTF | TGCAGCGCCGATACGTATGGCTACACCTTC
TRBD2 | . | TRBJ2-3 | TRBV7-9 | CASSFGRIRTDTQYF | TGTGCCAGCAGCTTCGGGAGGATTCGGACAGATACGCAGTATTTT
TRBD1 | many | TRBJ2-7 | TRBV29-1 | CSVEAGGVEQYF | TGCAGCGTTGAAGCAGGGGGAGTCGAGCAGTACTTC
. | many | TRBJ2-3 | TRBV24-1 | CATSDFVKGTDTQYF | TGTGCCACCAGTGATTTTGTGAAAGGCACAGATACGCAGTATTTT
. | many | TRBJ1-6 | TRBV12-3/TRBV12-4 | CASSLGQPNNSPLHF | TGTGCCAGCAGTCTCGGACAGCCTAATAATTCACCCCTCCACTTT
TRBD2 | . | TRBJ2-5 | TRBV20-1 | CSAALAGHQETQYF | TGCAGTGCAGCACTAGCGGGGCACCAAGAGACCCAGTACTTC
TRBD1 | . | TRBJ1-5 | TRBV19 | CASTGQAIFNQPQHF | TGTGCCAGTACTGGACAGGCCATCTTTAATCAGCCCCAGCATTTT
. | many | TRBJ2-5 | TRBV27 | CASSLRGLGTQYF | TGTGCCAGCAGTTTACGGGGCCTCGGTACCCAGTACTTC
. | many | TRBJ2-5 | TRBV5-1 | CASSLGIQGIEETQYF | TGCGCCAGCAGCTTGGGTATCCAGGGAATTGAAGAGACCCAGTACTTC
. | few | TRBJ1-1 | TRBV12-3/TRBV12-4 | CASTRVGGANTEAFF | TGTGCCAGCACCCGGGTAGGGGGAGCGAACACTGAAGCTTTCTTT
. | few | TRBJ1-1 | TRBV5-5 | CASSLGSGNTEAFF | TGTGCCAGCAGCTTGGGTTCAGGGAACACTGAAGCTTTCTTT
TRBD2 | many | TRBJ2-5 | TRBV5-1 | CASSPTSEETQYF | TGCGCCAGCAGCCCGACTAGCGAGGAGACCCAGTACTTC
TRBD1 | many | TRBJ1-5 | TRBV5-1 | CASSLEGQRNQPQHF | TGCGCCAGCAGCTTGGAGGGACAGCGCAATCAGCCCCAGCATTTT
. | many | TRBJ2-7 | TRBV7-2 | CASSPELTVREQYF | TGTGCCAGCAGCCCTGAGCTGACAGTACGCGAGCAGTACTTC
TRBD1 | many | TRBJ2-7 | TRBV5-6 | CASSLKGQGYEQYF | TGTGCCAGCAGCTTGAAAGGACAGGGCTACGAGCAGTACTTC
TRBD1 | many | TRBJ2-1 | TRBV24-1 | CATSDLGRGHLYNEQFF | TGTGCCACCAGTGATTTGGGCAGGGGGCACCTGTACAATGAGCAGTTCTTC
. | few | TRBJ2-1 | TRBV5-1 | CASSLRQIQLNHEQFF | TGCGCCAGCAGCTTGCGACAGATCCAACTTAACCATGAGCAGTTCTTC
. | many | TRBJ1-5 | TRBV12-3/TRBV12-4 | CASSLRGTGQPQHF | TGTGCCAGCAGTTTGAGGGGGACGGGTCAGCCCCAGCATTTT
. | many | TRBJ2-7 | TRBV5-1 | CASRQQEEQYF | TGCGCCAGCCGGCAGCAGGAAGAGCAGTACTTC
. | many | TRBJ1-1 | TRBV29-1 | CSVVGDQNTEAFF | TGCAGCGTTGTCGGGGACCAGAACACTGAAGCTTTCTTT
. | few | TRBJ2-1 | TRBV5-1 | CASSAVTGIYNEQFF | TGCGCCAGCAGCGCTGTAACAGGGATATACAATGAGCAGTTCTTC
. | . | TRBJ1-4 | TRBV7-9 | CASSKDEKLFF | TGTGCCAGCAGCAAGGATGAAAAACTGTTTTTT
TRBD1 | many | TRBJ2-7 | TRBV5-1 | CASRTPATGDSYEQYF | TGCGCCAGCCGAACCCCGGCAACAGGGGACTCCTACGAGCAGTACTTC
. | many | TRBJ2-7 | TRBV6-6 | CASSLNYEQYF | TGTGCCAGCAGTCTAAACTACGAGCAGTACTTC
. | few | TRBJ2-2 | TRBV10-2 | CASIKDGGLRTGELFF | TGCGCCAGCATCAAGGATGGGGGGCTAAGGACCGGGGAGCTGTTTTTT
. | few | TRBJ2-2 | TRBV12-3/TRBV12-4 | CASRGQNTGELFF | TGTGCCAGCAGGGGTCAGAACACCGGGGAGCTGTTTTTT
. | many | TRBJ2-3 | TRBV2 | CASSDGVSGSDTQYF | TGTGCCAGCAGTGATGGTGTTAGCGGATCAGATACGCAGTATTTT
. | many | TRBJ2-7 | TRBV29-1 | CSVVTRKELPERWYEQYF | TGCAGCGTTGTTACCCGAAAGGAGTTACCCGAGAGGTGGTACGAGCAGTACTTC
. | . | TRBJ2-2 | TRBV20-1 | CSARMASRGFANTGELFF | TGCAGTGCTAGAATGGCTAGCAGGGGATTCGCGAACACCGGGGAGCTGTTTTTT
. | many | TRBJ2-7 | TRBV19 | CASSISGEDEQYF | TGTGCCAGTAGTATTAGCGGCGAGGACGAGCAGTACTTC
TRBD2 | many | TRBJ2-5 | TRBV20-1 | CSAWTSGSIETQYF | TGCAGTGCTTGGACTAGCGGGAGCATCGAGACCCAGTACTTC
TRBD1 | many | TRBJ2-7 | TRBV20-1 | CSARDKQGPTYEQYF | TGCAGTGCTAGAGATAAACAGGGGCCCACATACGAGCAGTACTTC
. | . | TRBJ2-6 | TRBV21-1 | CASSYVSGTGMRSKSGANVLTF | TGTGCCAGCAGCTATGTTTCCGGGACAGGGATGCGCAGCAAATCTGGGGCCAACGTCCTGACTTTC
TRBD2 | many | TRBJ2-7 | TRBV20-1 | CSASTGGREGYEQYF | TGCAGTGCTAGTACGGGGGGACGCGAGGGGTACGAGCAGTACTTC
TRBD2 | . | TRBJ2-1 | TRBV10-2 | CASFRVAGGPNEQFF | TGCGCCAGCTTTCGGGTAGCGGGAGGGCCGAATGAGCAGTTCTTC
TRBD1 | many | TRBJ1-1 | TRBV7-2 | CASSLLSRGDTEAFF | TGTGCCAGCAGCTTACTGAGCAGGGGGGACACTGAAGCTTTCTTT